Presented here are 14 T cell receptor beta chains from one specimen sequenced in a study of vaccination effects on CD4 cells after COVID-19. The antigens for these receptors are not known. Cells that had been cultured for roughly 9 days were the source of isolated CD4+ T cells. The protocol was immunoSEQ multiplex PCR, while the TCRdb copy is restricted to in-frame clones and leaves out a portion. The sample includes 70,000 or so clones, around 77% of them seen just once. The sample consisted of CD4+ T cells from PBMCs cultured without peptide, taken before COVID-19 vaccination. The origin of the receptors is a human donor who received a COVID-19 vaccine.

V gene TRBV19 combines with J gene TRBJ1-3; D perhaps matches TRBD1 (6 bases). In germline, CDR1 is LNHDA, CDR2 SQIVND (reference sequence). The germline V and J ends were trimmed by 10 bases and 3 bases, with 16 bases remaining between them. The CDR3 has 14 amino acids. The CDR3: CATSRGRGGNTIYF. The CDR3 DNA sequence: TGTGCCACGTCCCGCGGCAGGGGTGGAAACACCATATATTTT.

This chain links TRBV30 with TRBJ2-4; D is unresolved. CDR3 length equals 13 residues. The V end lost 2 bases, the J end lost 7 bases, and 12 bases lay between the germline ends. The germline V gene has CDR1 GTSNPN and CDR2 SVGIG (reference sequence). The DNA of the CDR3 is TGTGCCTGGAGTAAGGTTATGGGGAACATTCAGTACTTC. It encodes CAWSKVMGNIQYF.

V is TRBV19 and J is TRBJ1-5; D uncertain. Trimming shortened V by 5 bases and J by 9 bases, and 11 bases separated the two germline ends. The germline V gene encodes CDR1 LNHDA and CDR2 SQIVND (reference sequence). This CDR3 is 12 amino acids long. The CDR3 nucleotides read TGTGCCAGTAGTTCAGGAGTTGGGCCCCAGCATTTT. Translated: CASSSGVGPQHF.

CDR3 DNA: TGTGCCAGCATCGTCGACAGGGTCGGCGGGGAGCTGTTTTTT. This sequence encodes CASIVDRVGGELFF. The rearrangement joins TRBV2 to TRBJ2-2; TRBD1 matches at 7 bases. Germline V gene sequence: CDR1 SNHLY, CDR2 FYNNEI. The V and J ends lost 7 bases and 7 bases, in that order; junction bases with no gene match: 9. The length of the CDR3 is 14 residues. The full variable domain, in which reference TRBV2 and TRBJ2-2 provide the parts outside the CDR3, is EPEVTQTPSHQVTQMGQEVILRCVPISNHLYFYWYRQILGQKVEFLVSFYNNEISEKSEIFDDQFSVERPDGSNFTLKIRSTKLEDSAMYFCASIVDRVGGELFFGEGSRLTVL.

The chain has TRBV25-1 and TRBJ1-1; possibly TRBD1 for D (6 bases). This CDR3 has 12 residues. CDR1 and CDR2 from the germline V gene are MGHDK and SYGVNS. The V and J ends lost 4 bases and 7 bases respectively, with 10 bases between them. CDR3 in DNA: TGTGCCAGCAGTGTTACAGGGCGTGAAGCTTTCTTT. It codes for CASSVTGREAFF.

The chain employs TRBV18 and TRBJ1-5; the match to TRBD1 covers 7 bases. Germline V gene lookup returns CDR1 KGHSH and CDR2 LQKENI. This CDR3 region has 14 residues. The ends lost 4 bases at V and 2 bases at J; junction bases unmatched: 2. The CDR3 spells CASSQGQGNQPQHF. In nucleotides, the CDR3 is TGTGCCAGCTCACAAGGACAGGGCAATCAGCCCCAGCATTTT. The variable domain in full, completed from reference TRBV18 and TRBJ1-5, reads NAGVMQNPRHLVRRRGQEARLRCSPMKGHSHVYWYRQLPEEGLKFMVYLQKENIIDESGMPKERFSAEFPKEGPSILRIQQVVRGDSAAYFCASSQGQGNQPQHFGDGTRLSIL.

Here the CDR3 reads CASSLMVRASEAFF. The CDR3 DNA sequence: TGTGCCAGCAGCTTAATGGTCCGGGCTTCTGAAGCTTTCTTT. J is TRBJ1-1 and V is TRBV7-3; D is undetermined. The CDR3 extends over 14 amino acids. Germline V gene sequence: CDR1 SGHTA, CDR2 FQGTGA. V lost 1 base, J lost 6 bases, and 12 bases lay in between.

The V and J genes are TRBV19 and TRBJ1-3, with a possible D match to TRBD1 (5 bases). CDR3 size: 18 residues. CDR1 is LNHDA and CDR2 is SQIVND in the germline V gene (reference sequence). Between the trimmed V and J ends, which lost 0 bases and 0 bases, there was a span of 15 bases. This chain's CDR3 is CASSIELRQRNSGNTIYF. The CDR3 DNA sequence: TGTGCCAGTAGTATAGAGCTGAGACAGCGTAACTCTGGAAACACCATATATTTT.

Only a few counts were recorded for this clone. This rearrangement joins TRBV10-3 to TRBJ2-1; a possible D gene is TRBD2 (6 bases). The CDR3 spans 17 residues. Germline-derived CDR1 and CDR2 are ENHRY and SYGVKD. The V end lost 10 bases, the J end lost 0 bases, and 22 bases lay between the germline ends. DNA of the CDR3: TGTGCCACGGGGGACCCAAGACTATCCAGCTCCTACAATGAGCAGTTCTTC. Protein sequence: CATGDPRLSSSYNEQFF.

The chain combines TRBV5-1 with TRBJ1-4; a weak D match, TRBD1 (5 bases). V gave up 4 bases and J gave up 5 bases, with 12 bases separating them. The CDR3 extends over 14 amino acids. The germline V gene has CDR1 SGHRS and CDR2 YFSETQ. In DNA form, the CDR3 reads TGCGCCAGCAGCGACGGGGCCGAGAATGAAAAACTGTTTTTT. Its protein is CASSDGAENEKLFF.

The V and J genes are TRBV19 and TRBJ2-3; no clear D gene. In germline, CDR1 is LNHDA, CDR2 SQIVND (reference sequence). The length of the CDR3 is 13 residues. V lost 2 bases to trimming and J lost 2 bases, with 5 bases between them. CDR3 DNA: TGTGCCAGTAGTATATTCTACACAGATACGCAGTATTTT. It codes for CASSIFYTDTQYF.

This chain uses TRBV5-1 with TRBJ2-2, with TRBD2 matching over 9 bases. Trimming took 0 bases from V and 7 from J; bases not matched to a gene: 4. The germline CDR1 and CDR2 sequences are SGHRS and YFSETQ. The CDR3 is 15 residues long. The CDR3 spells CASSLGLAGYGELFF. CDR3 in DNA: TGCGCCAGCAGCTTGGGGCTAGCGGGGTACGGGGAGCTGTTTTTT.

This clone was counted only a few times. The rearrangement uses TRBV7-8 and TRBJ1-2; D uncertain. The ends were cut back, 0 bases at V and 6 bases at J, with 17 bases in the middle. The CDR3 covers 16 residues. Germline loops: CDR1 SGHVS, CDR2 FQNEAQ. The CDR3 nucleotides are TGTGCCAGCAGCTTAGCGCAGGAGGCTCAAGGCGATGGCTACACCTTC. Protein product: CASSLAQEAQGDGYTF.

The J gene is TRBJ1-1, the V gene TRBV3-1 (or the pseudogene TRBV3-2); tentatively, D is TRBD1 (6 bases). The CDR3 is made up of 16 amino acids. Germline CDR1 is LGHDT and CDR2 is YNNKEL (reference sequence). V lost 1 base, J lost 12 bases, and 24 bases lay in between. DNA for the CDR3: TGTGCCAGCAGCCAAGTCGGCGAGGCAGGGGACCTTGGGACTTTCTTT. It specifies CASSQVGEAGDLGTFF.